The 14 T cell receptor beta chains presented below share a single source sample, sequenced in a study of CD8+ T cells in alopecia areata listed by TCRdb under 2018. Library prep was done by the immunoSEQ multiplex PCR assay. For TCR sequencing, RNA was extracted from every sample and reverse transcribed into cDNA to serve as template. TCRdb re-hosts the immuneACCESS table, in-frame sequences only. Its copies lack some clones; in the studies checked, an unresolved V gene accounts for under half of them, and the cause for the rest is not known. The sample table holds 130,000 or so clones, of which more than 40% were seen once. The ten largest account for over 15% of the sample. Interpreted using the paper, the time point label stands for: baseline before oral tofacitinib. The material was CD8+ T cells sorted from blood, obtained at week 0. Receptors originate from a human donor with alopecia areata.

The chain is built from TRBV4-1 and TRBJ1-2, with a weak D call TRBD1 (6 bases). The CDR3 is 14 amino acids. Deletions cut 3 bases from V and 2 bases from J, with 10 bases between. Per the germline V gene, CDR1 is MGHRA and CDR2 is YSYEKL. CDR3 residues: CASSQTQGNYGYTF. The CDR3 coding sequence is TGCGCCAGCAGCCAGACTCAGGGGAACTATGGCTACACCTTC.

The rearrangement joins TRBV6-5 to TRBJ1-1; D is perhaps TRBD1 (5 bases). The CDR3 extends over 13 amino acids. The ends were cut back, 9 bases at V and 1 base at J, with 12 bases in the middle. From germline, CDR1 is MNHEY and CDR2 SVGAGI. The DNA for the CDR3 is TGTGCCAGTCCAGCGGGACCGAACACTGAAGCTTTCTTT. It codes for CASPAGPNTEAFF.

The chain couples TRBV30 to TRBJ2-3; D is undetermined. Germline CDR1 reads GTSNPN; CDR2 reads SVGIG (reference sequence). The CDR3 covers 14 residues. Trimming cost V 0 bases and J 3 bases, with 10 bases left between them. CDR3: CAWSVLSLTDTQYF. CDR3 in DNA: TGTGCCTGGAGTGTACTTTCCCTAACAGATACGCAGTATTTT.

The genes are TRBV18 and TRBJ1-1; D is ambiguous. CDR3 length: 14 residues. Germline CDR1 reads KGHSH; CDR2 reads LQKENI. Trimming left V 0 bases short and J 1 base short, with 6 bases between. The CDR3 DNA is TGTGCCAGCTCACCACCTACAGCGAACACTGAAGCTTTCTTT. Amino acid sequence: CASSPPTANTEAFF.

This clone was seen more than once but under ten times. V gene TRBV4-1 combines with J gene TRBJ1-1; D uncertain. The V and J ends lost 0 bases and 0 bases respectively, with 2 bases between them. The CDR3 length is 13 residues. The germline V gene has CDR1 MGHRA and CDR2 YSYEKL. CDR3 amino acids: CASSQDLNTEAFF. The CDR3 DNA follows: TGCGCCAGCAGCCAAGACCTGAACACTGAAGCTTTCTTT.

The chain has TRBV5-4 and TRBJ2-7; D gene uncertain. Germline V gene lookup returns CDR1 SGHNT and CDR2 YYREEE (reference sequence). The CDR3 is 13 residues long. Trimming removed 0 bases from V and 2 bases from J, with 6 bases in between. The chain's CDR3 is CASSLDGTYEQYF. CDR3 DNA: TGTGCCAGCAGCTTGGACGGAACCTACGAGCAGTACTTC.

The rearrangement links TRBV4-2 to TRBJ2-5; 8 nucleotides agree with TRBD2. CDR3 length equals 16 residues. V trimming: 0 bases; J trimming: 5 bases; junction bases outside the gene matches: 8. The germline CDR1 and CDR2 sequences are LGHNA and YNFKEQ. In DNA form, the CDR3 reads TGTGCCAGCAGCCAAGAGCATAGTTTAGCGGGGGAGACCCAGTACTTC. It yields the protein CASSQEHSLAGETQYF.

The chain employs TRBV10-3 and TRBJ2-7; D call uncertain. V shed 2 bases and J shed 1 base, with 15 bases lying between them. This CDR3 has 16 residues. Per the germline V gene, CDR1 is ENHRY and CDR2 is SYGVKD. The CDR3 spells CAISENLGQTSYEQYF. The CDR3, as DNA: TGTGCCATCAGTGAGAACCTGGGCCAGACTTCCTACGAGCAGTACTTC.

As DNA, the CDR3 is TGCGCCAGCAGCAAGACAGGGAGCACTGAAGCTTTCTTT. Translation: CASSKTGSTEAFF. The V and J genes are TRBV4-1 and TRBJ1-1, with 7 bases fitting TRBD1. Germline-derived CDR1 and CDR2 are MGHRA and YSYEKL. The junction had 4 bases not matched to a gene; V was cut back by 5 bases and J by 4 bases. This CDR3 has 13 amino acids.

The chain uses TRBV10-3 and TRBJ2-3; 9 nucleotides match TRBD2. The CDR3 has 16 amino acids. Germline trimming cut 3 bases from V and 5 bases from J; bases unmatched to any gene: 9. Germline values: CDR1 ENHRY, CDR2 SYGVKD. CDR3 sequence (DNA): TGTGCCATCAGTGATTTTGTTAGCGGGGGACAAGATACGCAGTATTTT. It is translated as CAISDFVSGGQDTQYF.

The chain recombines TRBV6-6 with TRBJ2-2; D is undetermined. The V gene's germline CDR1 is MNHNY and CDR2 SVGAGI (reference sequence). CDR3 length: 13 residues. The V end lost 5 bases, the J end lost 3 bases, and 7 bases lay between the germline ends. Written as DNA, the CDR3 is TGTGCCAGCAGTCCCGAGGACACCGGGGAGCTGTTTTTT. Its protein product is CASSPEDTGELFF.

The chain has TRBV6-5 and TRBJ2-7, with TRBD2 matching over 8 bases. Germline lookup yields CDR1 MNHEY and CDR2 SVGAGI. CDR3 size: 15 residues. With 5 bases clipped from V and 4 bases from J, the junction kept 10 bases outside the gene matches. CDR3 sequence: CASSPSELAGYEQYF. CDR3 DNA sequence: TGTGCCAGCAGTCCCTCAGAGTTAGCGGGGTACGAGCAGTACTTC.

The chain is built from TRBV27 and TRBJ1-2, with 11 bases lining up with TRBD1. The trim removed 2 bases at V and 7 bases at J, leaving 3 bases unmatched. CDR1 and CDR2 (germline): MNHEY, SMNVEV (reference sequence). CDR3 length: 14 residues. CDR3 sequence reads: CASSLGQGALGYTF. The CDR3, as DNA: TGTGCCAGCAGTTTAGGACAGGGGGCGCTTGGCTACACCTTC.

This clone was recorded a few times. The chain uses TRBV11-2 and TRBJ2-5; 9 nucleotides agree with TRBD2. The CDR3 has 15 amino acids. Germline assignment: CDR1 SGHAT and CDR2 FQNNGV. The J segment lost 1 base and the V segment lost 3 bases, leaving 3 bases of the junction unmatched. CDR3 coding DNA: TGTGCCAGCAGCTTTCTAGCGGGGACCCAAGAGACCCAGTACTTC. This codes for CASSFLAGTQETQYF.